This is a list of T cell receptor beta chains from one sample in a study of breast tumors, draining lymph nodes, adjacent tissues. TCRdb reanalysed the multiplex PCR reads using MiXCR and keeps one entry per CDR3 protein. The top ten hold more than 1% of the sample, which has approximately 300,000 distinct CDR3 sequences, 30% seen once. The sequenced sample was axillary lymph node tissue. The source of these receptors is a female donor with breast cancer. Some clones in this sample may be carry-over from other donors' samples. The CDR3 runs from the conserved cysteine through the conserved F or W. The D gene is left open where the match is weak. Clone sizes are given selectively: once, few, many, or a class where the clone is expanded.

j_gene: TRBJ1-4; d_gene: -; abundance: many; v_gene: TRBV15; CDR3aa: CATSRDGLEKLFF; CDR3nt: TGTGCCACCAGCAGAGATGGCCTTGAAAAACTGTTTTTT
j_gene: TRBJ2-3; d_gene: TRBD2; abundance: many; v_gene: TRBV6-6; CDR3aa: CASSPTSASGRTDTQYF; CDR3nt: TGTGCCAGCAGTCCCACCTCCGCTAGCGGGAGGACAGATACGCAGTATTTT
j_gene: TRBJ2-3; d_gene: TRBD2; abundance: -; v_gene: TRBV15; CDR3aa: CATSRGLAGRNNEQYF; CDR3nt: TGTGCCACCAGCAGGGGACTAGCGGGAAGGAACAATGAGCAGTATTTT
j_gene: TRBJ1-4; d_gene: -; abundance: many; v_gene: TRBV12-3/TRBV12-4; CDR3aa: CASSLAVGANEKLFF; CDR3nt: TGTGCCAGCAGTTTAGCGGTGGGGGCGAATGAAAAACTGTTTTTT
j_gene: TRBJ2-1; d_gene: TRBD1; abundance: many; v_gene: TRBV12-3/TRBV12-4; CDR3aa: CASSRQAGQGSYNEQFF; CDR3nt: TGTGCCAGCAGCAGACAAGCGGGACAGGGATCCTACAATGAGCAGTTCTTC
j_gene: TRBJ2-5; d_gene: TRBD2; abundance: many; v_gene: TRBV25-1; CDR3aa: CASSVGAGLAGGKETQYF; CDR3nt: TGTGCCAGCAGTGTGGGGGCGGGGCTAGCGGGAGGGAAAGAGACCCAGTACTTC
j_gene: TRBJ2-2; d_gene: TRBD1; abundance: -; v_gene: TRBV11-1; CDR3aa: CASSLGQTTTGELFF; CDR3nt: TGTGCCAGCAGCTTGGGACAGACGACCACCGGGGAGCTGTTTTTT
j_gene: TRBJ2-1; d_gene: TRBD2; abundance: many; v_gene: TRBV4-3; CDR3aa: CASSPSGVTYNEQFF; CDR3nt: TGCGCCAGCAGCCCAAGCGGGGTCACCTACAATGAGCAGTTCTTC
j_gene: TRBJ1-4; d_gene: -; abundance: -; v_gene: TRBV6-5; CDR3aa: CASSHSKGWATNEKLFF; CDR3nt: TGTGCCAGCAGTCACTCGAAGGGATGGGCAACTAATGAAAAACTGTTTTTT
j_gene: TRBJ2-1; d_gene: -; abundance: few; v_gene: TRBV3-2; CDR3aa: CASSQDVKAGVNEQFF; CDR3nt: TGTGCCAGCAGCCAAGATGTTAAAGCGGGAGTCAATGAGCAGTTCTTC
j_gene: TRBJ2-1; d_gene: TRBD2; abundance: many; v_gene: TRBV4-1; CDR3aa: CASSQVSGVGGLVGNEQFF; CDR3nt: TGCGCCAGCAGCCAAGTTTCGGGGGTAGGGGGACTAGTGGGAAATGAGCAGTTCTTC
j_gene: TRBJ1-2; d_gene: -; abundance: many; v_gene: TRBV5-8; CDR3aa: CASSLTDDYGYTF; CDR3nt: TGTGCCAGCAGCTTGACAGACGACTATGGCTACACCTTC
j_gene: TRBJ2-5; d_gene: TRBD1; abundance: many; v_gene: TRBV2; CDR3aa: CASSWDRQETQYF; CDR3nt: TGTGCCAGCAGTTGGGACAGACAAGAGACCCAGTACTTC
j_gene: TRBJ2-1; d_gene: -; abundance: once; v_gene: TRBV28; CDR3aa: CATLKAPYEQFF; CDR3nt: TGTGCCACCTTGAAGGCCCCCTACGAGCAGTTCTTC
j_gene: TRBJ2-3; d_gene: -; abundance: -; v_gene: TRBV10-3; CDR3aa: CAVRQRVSTDTQYF; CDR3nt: TGTGCCGTCAGACAGAGGGTGAGCACAGACACGCAGTATTTT
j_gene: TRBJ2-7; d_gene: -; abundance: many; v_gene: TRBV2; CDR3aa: CASSENEYEQYF; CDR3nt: TGTGCCAGCAGTGAAAACGAATACGAGCAGTACTTC
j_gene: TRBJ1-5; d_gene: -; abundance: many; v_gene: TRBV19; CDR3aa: CASSWASSQPQHF; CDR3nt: TGTGCCAGTAGTTGGGCATCTTCTCAGCCCCAGCATTTT
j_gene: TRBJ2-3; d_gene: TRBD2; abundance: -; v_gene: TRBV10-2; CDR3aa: CASSEEQLLAGAGDTQYF; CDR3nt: TGCGCCAGCAGCGAGGAACAACTTCTAGCGGGAGCGGGAGATACGCAGTATTTT
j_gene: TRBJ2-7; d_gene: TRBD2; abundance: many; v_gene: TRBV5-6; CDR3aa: CASSLGGTSGYEQYF; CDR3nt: TGTGCCAGCAGCTTAGGGGGGACTAGCGGTTACGAGCAGTACTTC
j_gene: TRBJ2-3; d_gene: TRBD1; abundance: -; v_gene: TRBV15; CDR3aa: CATSSGTGPGDTQYF; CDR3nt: TGTGCCACCAGCAGCGGGACAGGGCCCGGGGATACGCAGTATTTT
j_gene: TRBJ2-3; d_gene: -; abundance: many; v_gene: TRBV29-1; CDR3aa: CSVVFALLRTDTQYF; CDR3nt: TGCAGCGTTGTGTTCGCCCTACTTCGCACAGATACGCAGTATTTT
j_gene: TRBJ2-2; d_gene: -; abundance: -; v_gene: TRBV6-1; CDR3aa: CASRTGSNTGELFF; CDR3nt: TGTGCCAGCAGAACCGGGTCGAACACCGGGGAGCTGTTTTTT
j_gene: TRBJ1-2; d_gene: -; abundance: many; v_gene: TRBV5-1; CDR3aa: CASSFRPTGLVDYGYTF; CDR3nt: TGCGCCAGCAGCTTCCGTCCCACCGGGCTGGTAGACTATGGCTACACCTTC
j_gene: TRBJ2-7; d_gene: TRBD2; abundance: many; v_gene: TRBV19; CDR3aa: CASGRGYEQYF; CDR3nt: TGTGCCAGTGGGAGGGGCTACGAGCAGTACTTC
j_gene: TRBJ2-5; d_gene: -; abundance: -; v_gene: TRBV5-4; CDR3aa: CASSFGSNETQYF; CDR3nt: TGTGCCAGCAGCTTCGGGTCCAATGAGACCCAGTACTTC
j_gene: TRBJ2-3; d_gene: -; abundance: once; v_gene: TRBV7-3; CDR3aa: CASSPFSWSPDTQCF; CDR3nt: TGTGCCAGCAGCCCCTTCTCCTGGAGCCCAGATACGCAGTGTTTT
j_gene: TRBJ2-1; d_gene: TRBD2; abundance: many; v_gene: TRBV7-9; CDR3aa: CASSLGTSANNEQFF; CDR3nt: TGTGCCAGCAGCTTAGGTACTAGCGCGAACAATGAGCAGTTCTTC
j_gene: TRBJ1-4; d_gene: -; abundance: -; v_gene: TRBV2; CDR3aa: CASSDVGTGENEKLFF; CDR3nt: TGTGCCAGCAGTGATGTCGGGACGGGTGAGAATGAAAAACTGTTTTTT
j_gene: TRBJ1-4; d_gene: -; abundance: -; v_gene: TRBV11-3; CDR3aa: CASSPADLDEKLFF; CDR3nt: TGTGCCAGCAGCCCCGCGGACCTGGACGAAAAACTGTTTTTT
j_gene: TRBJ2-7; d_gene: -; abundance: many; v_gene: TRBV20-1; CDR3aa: CSARGGTGLSGRAYEQYF; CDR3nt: TGCAGTGCTAGAGGAGGGACAGGGCTAAGCGGGAGGGCCTACGAGCAGTACTTC
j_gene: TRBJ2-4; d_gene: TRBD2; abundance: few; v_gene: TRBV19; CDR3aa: CATSNPRGPQPSGTTRHIQYF; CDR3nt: TGTGCCACCTCGAACCCCCGTGGCCCACAACCGTCCGGGACTACAAGGCACATTCAGTACTTC
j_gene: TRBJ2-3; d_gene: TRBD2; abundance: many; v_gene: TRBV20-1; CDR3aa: CSANGRVDTQYF; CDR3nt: TGCAGTGCTAACGGGAGGGTCGATACGCAGTATTTT
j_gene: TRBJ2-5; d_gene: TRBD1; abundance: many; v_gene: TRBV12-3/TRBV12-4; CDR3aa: CASSLIIADRAAETQYF; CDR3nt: TGTGCCAGCAGTCTCATTATAGCGGACAGGGCGGCGGAGACCCAGTACTTC
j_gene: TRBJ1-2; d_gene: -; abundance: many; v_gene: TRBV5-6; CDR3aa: CASSRLGRLGYGYTF; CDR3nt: TGTGCCAGCAGCCGACTTGGACGGCTGGGCTATGGCTACACCTTC
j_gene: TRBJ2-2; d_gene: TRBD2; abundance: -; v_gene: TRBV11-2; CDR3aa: CASPLRRLAGAVGELFF; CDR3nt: TGTGCCAGCCCGCTCAGGCGACTAGCGGGAGCGGTCGGGGAGCTGTTTTTT
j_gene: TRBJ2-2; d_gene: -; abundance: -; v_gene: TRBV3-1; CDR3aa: CPSSKTSDLTGELFF; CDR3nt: TGTCCCAGCAGCAAGACCTCGGACTTAACCGGGGAGCTGTTTTTT
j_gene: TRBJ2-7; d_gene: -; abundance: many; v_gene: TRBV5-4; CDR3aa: CASSLAVGAPKRYEQYF; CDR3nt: TGTGCCAGCAGCTTGGCCGTAGGGGCTCCGAAACGCTACGAGCAGTACTTC
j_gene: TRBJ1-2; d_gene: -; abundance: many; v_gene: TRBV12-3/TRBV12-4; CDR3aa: CASSRPGTTYGYTF; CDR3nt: TGTGCCAGCAGCCGACCCGGGACTACCTATGGCTACACCTTC
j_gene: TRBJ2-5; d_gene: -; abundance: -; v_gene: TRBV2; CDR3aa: CASSEGQETQYF; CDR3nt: TGTGCCAGCAGTGAAGGTCAAGAGACCCAGTACTTC
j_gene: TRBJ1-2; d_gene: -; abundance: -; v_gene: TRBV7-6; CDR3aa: CASSKIRGDYGYTF; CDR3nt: TGTGCCAGCAGTAAGATCAGGGGTGACTATGGCTACACCTTC
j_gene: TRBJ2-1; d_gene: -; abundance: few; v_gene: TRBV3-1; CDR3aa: CASSKERSSYNEQFF; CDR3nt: TGTGCCAGCAGTAAAGAGCGGAGTTCCTACAATGAGCAGTTCTTC